This T cell receptor (beta chain) was recovered during a study of memory CD4+ T cells and cytomegalovirus serostatus. Assay used: immunoSEQ multiplex PCR; TCRdb lists only in-frame clones, some missing. The table has about 25,000 clones, 70% to 85% seen once. The sort gate was single viable CD3+CD4+CD8-CD45RO+ cells for memory CD4+ T cells. V lost 6 bases, J lost 2 bases, and 8 bases stayed unmatched. Germline V gene sequence: CDR1 SGHDT, CDR2 YYEEEE. The CDR3 runs to 14 residues. This clone was observed a few times. This TCR came from an adult in good health and CMV-seronegative. The V gene is TRBV5-6, the J gene TRBJ2-7; the match to TRBD1 covers 7 bases. Sequenced input: memory CD4+ T cells from blood. The CDR3 nucleotides are TGTGCCAGCAACCAGGACAGGTTCGCCTACGAGCAGTACTTC. This translates into CASNQDRFAYEQYF.